This TCR beta chain derives from a study of T cell repertoires in cytomegalovirus infection. This clonotype was observed a handful of times. Its specificity is not known. Study results and limitations: The response measured ex vivo was dominated by TCR beta clonotypes (HLA-C-restricted and CMV-specific).

A single record per CDR3 protein comes from TCRdb applying MiXCR to the reads. The profile shows hundreds of thousands of distinct CDR3 sequences, about 7% of them singletons. The TCR originated in a human donor in good health (CMV status not recorded). Some clones in this sample may be carry-over from other donors' samples. The sequenced sample consisted of PBMCs.

CDR3: CASSQDLAGELFF. As DNA, the CDR3 is TGTGCCAGCAGCCAAGATCTTGCCGGGGAGCTGTTTTTT. The genes are TRBV3-1 and TRBJ2-2; D is undetermined. The CDR3 spans 13 residues. Germline-derived CDR1 and CDR2 are LGHDT and YNNKEL (reference sequence). V lost 0 bases and J lost 6, with 5 bases in between.